This TCR beta chain was observed in a study of regulatory T cells in long-lasting Graves disease. Findings and caveats of the study: The TCR repertoire of persistent Graves' patients was less diverse than that of newly diagnosed ones.

Library construction for TCR beta used iRepertoire HTBI primers and Arm-PCR of CDR3 regions. TCRdb processed the multiplex PCR reads anew with MiXCR; each CDR3 protein has one entry. The table includes some 460,000 distinct CDR3 sequences, 16% detected once. The CDR3 covers 16 residues. Germline trimming cut 5 bases from V and 0 bases from J; bases unmatched to any gene: 3. The germline V gene has CDR1 SQVTM and CDR2 ANQGSEA. Described time point: newly diagnosed GD, antithyroid drugs for less than 3 months. Extracted PBMC RNA gave rise to the TCR library. This clonotype was found many times. Its matching antigen is unknown. Separately, the same data were catalogued under a study of T cells in Graves' hyperthyroidism and ophthalmopathy. That study adds: Clinical symptoms, serum thyroxine, TRAb, thyroid ultrasound and orbital computed tomography informed diagnoses.

The V and J genes are TRBV29-1 and TRBJ2-6, with 11 bases matching TRBD1. The material was peripheral blood mononuclear cells (PBMCs), obtained at new diagnosis, from a patient treated with antithyroid drugs. This receptor was taken from a man between 40 and 49 years old with Graves disease. For the CDR3, the DNA is TGCAGCGTTCCCGGGACAGGGGGCTCTGGGGCCAACGTCCTGACTTTC. This translates into CSVPGTGGSGANVLTF. The full variable domain, completed using reference TRBV29-1 and TRBJ2-6, is SAVISQKPSRDICQRGTSLTIQCQVDSQVTMMFWYRQQPGQSLTLIATANQGSEATYESGFVIDKFPISRPNLTFSTLTVSNMSPEDSSIYLCSVPGTGGSGANVLTFGAGSRLTVL.